The rows below give T cell receptor beta chains drawn from one sample of a study of CD8 T cells in ankylosing spondylitis. A single record per CDR3 protein comes from TCRdb applying MiXCR to the 5' RACE reads. The repertoire holds some 140,000 distinct CDR3 sequences, with roughly a sixth as singletons. Sequenced sample: blood, either unsorted or a sorted T cell fraction (not recorded which). The receptors were sampled from a male donor with ankylosing spondylitis. Each CDR3 is given with its conserved first and last residue. D genes are given only for firm matches. Rows give clone size only sometimes, using once, few, many, or a class for an expanded clone.

clone_size j_call d_call v_call cdr3_nt cdr3_aa
many TRBJ2-1 TRBD2 TRBV12-3/TRBV12-4 TGTGCCAGCAGTTTATCGGGAGGCCCGTACAATGAGCAGTTCTTC CASSLSGGPYNEQFF
. TRBJ2-1 . TRBV5-6 TGTGCCAGCAGCTTGCAACAGGGCCCTATCGATGAGCAGTTCTTC CASSLQQGPIDEQFF
few TRBJ2-1 . TRBV7-9 TGTGCCAGCAGCTTAGGCGGGGCCGGGTTATTCTTC CASSLGGAGLFF
. TRBJ2-1 . TRBV12-3/TRBV12-4 TGTGCCAGCAGGAGGAGCTCCTACAATGAGCAGTTCTTC CASRRSSYNEQFF
few TRBJ2-2 . TRBV10-3 TGTGCCATCAGTGAGTCGAATCACCTACCCGGGGAGCTGTTTTTT CAISESNHLPGELFF
. TRBJ2-1 TRBD2 TRBV29-1 TGCAGCGTTGCTAGCGGGCCCTACAATGAGCAGTTCTTC CSVASGPYNEQFF
. TRBJ1-1 TRBD1 TRBV4-2 TGTGCCAGCAGCCCCCGGACAGGGAGGACTGAAGCTTTCTTT CASSPRTGRTEAFF
. TRBJ1-5 . TRBV7-8 TGTGCCAGCAGCTTAGTACTTGGGGACCTCAATCAGCCCCAGCATTTT CASSLVLGDLNQPQHF
few TRBJ2-2 TRBD1 TRBV25-1 TGTGCCAGCAGTGAATGGGGACAGGGGGTAACCGGGGAGCTGTTTTTT CASSEWGQGVTGELFF
few TRBJ2-7 . TRBV25-1 TGTGCCAGCAGTGCCGTGGGGGCGGAGCAGTACTTC CASSAVGAEQYF
. TRBJ2-2 . TRBV27 TGTGCCAGCAGTTTTTCTAGGAGTGCCGGGGAGCTGTTTTTT CASSFSRSAGELFF
. TRBJ2-7 . TRBV7-9 TGTGCCAGCAGCTTTGAGTTGTCGAGGGAGCAGTACTTC CASSFELSREQYF
few TRBJ1-1 . TRBV4-1 TGCGCCAGCAGCCAGCGGGCCGCGGACACTGAAGCTTTCTTT CASSQRAADTEAFF